This TCR beta chain emerged from a study of a mutant IDH1 vaccine in newly diagnosed glioma (dated by TCRdb to about 2021). For context, the study as a whole: Patients received eight vaccinations in weeks 1, 3, 5, 7, 11, 15, 19 and 23, corresponding to visits V03 through V10. Vaccination started 4-6 weeks after radiotherapy alone, or was given together with temozolomide cycles in the groups whose treatment included chemotherapy. Of the 25 to 40 patients who were treated, about 62% were male and about 40% were female, and the mean age was around 40 years. Before enrollment, patients had received standard therapy of radiotherapy alone, temozolomide alone, or radiochemotherapy with temozolomide; most received the combination. Peripheral blood samples were drawn at six visits, namely V03 (baseline), V05, V07, V10, V12 and V13. For exploratory analyses, longitudinal TCRB deep sequencing was carried out in about two dozen treated patients wherever samples were available. Broader findings and caveats from the paper: Vaccine-induced immune responses across multiple MHC alleles were detected in 90% to 95% of patients. PBMC samples for TCRB deep sequencing were selected based on availability. According to the authors, sample limitations meant that analyses of patient blood samples could not be reproduced. Pseudoprogression appeared unrelated to alterations in the top peripheral T cell clonotypes detected by TCRB sequencing.

The library was generated by the immunoSEQ multiplex PCR assay. Following the manufacturer's protocol, the hsTCRB Kit was used to amplify rearranged TCR beta chain sequences. An Illumina MiSeq was used to sequence the TCRB libraries. The original pipeline was this. The kit vendor's proprietary platform handled demultiplexing, trimming and gene mapping. The source is immuneACCESS, and TCRdb retained only in-frame sequences with V and J called. Part of the clones is not carried over; for the studies checked, unresolved V genes explain less than half of this, and the remainder is unexplained. That table gives V, J and clone size, and the DNA gave D and trimming. The sample includes about 53,000 clones, with about 81% observed a single time. The ten largest clones capture roughly 8.8% of the sample. A word on this clone: Its binding antigen is unknown. No qualities accompany the bases; no much larger clone lies one base away. Other DNA sequences in this sample translate to the same CDR3.

Cut back by 3 bases and 1 base, the V and J ends lie 9 bases apart. The germline V gene yields KGHSH for CDR1 and LQKENI for CDR2. The CDR3 goes from the cysteine to the phenylalanine over 14 residues. Only CDR3 DNA remains: 42 bases, in frame from the first base. The time point label, read with the paper, signifies: week 23, last vaccination. A 20-mer mutant IDH1 peptide at 300 micrograms in Montanide made up each vaccine dose, which was injected subcutaneously together with topical imiquimod. Donors had newly diagnosed WHO grade 3 or 4 IDH1-mutant astrocytomas with loss of nuclear ATRX. The samples were drawn from NOA16, a multicentre, single-arm, open-label phase I trial in Germany that tested a mutant IDH1 peptide vaccine in humans for the first time. The DNeasy Blood and Tissue Kit was used to extract genomic DNA from EDTA blood for TCRB sequencing.

In this chain, TRBV18 is recombined with TRBJ1-1; no D gene is confidently identified. This clonotype was sampled from a woman aged 35 to 49 with glioma. Some clones in this sample may be carry-over from other donors' samples. Sequenced material: PBMCs, taken from a glioma patient whose treatment included an IDH1 peptide vaccine. The CDR3 in this case is CASSPLAGNTEAFF. Here is the DNA: TGTGCCAGCTCACCTTTGGCCGGGAACACTGAAGCTTTCTTT.